This T cell receptor (beta chain) was obtained from a study of blood T cell repertoires in COVID-19. Per germline, CDR1 SEHNR and CDR2 FQNEAQ (reference sequence). The CDR3 contains 14 residues. Germline trimming cut 4 bases from V and 10 bases from J; bases unmatched to any gene: 7. Assay: immunoSEQ multiplex PCR; the TCRdb copy retains only in-frame clones and omits some. The data contain roughly 250,000 clones, roughly four fifths of them singletons. The rearrangement links TRBV7-9 to TRBJ1-6, with TRBD1 identical over 7 bases. The clonotype comes from a woman aged 80 or older with acute or convalescent COVID-19. Sequenced material: peripheral blood. This CDR3 reads CASSSNLDRSPLHF. The CDR3 DNA sequence: TGTGCCAGCAGCTCCAACCTGGACAGGTCACCCCTCCACTTT.